This T cell receptor (beta chain) originates from a study of T-cell memory formation after mild COVID-19. Study-wide context: In these data, TCR clusters were largely donor specific.

CDR1 SGHDN and CDR2 FVKESK come from the germline V gene. The CDR3 extends over 15 amino acids. The germline V and J ends were trimmed by 1 base and 6 bases, with 15 bases remaining between them. TCRdb itself ran the 5' RACE reads through MiXCR, one entry per CDR3 protein. The table has 300,000 to 350,000 distinct CDR3 sequences, roughly a fifth seen once. This chain links TRBV14 with TRBJ1-2; D remains unclear. Sequencing used PBMCs or a T cell subset sorted from them (not recorded which). The receptor's source is a man in his late teens or twenties who had mild COVID-19 (a few samples of this study predate the infection). Cell type and time point are not known. The CDR3 coding sequence is TGTGCCAGCAGCCAAGCAATGGAGGGAATAAATGGCTACACCTTC. It translates to CASSQAMEGINGYTF.